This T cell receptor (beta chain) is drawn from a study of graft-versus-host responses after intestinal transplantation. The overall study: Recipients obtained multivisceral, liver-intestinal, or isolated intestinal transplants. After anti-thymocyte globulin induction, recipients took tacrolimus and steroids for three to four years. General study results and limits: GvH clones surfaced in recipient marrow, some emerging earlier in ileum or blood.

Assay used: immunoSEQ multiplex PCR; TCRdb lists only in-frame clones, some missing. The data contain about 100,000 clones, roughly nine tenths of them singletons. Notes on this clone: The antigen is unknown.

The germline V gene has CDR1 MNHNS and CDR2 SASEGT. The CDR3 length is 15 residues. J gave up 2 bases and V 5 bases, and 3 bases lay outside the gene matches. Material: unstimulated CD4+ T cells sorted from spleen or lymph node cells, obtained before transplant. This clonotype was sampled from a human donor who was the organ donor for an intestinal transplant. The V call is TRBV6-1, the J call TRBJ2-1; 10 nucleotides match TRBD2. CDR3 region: CASSPSGGTYNEQFF. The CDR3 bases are TGTGCCAGCAGTCCTAGCGGGGGAACCTACAATGAGCAGTTCTTC.